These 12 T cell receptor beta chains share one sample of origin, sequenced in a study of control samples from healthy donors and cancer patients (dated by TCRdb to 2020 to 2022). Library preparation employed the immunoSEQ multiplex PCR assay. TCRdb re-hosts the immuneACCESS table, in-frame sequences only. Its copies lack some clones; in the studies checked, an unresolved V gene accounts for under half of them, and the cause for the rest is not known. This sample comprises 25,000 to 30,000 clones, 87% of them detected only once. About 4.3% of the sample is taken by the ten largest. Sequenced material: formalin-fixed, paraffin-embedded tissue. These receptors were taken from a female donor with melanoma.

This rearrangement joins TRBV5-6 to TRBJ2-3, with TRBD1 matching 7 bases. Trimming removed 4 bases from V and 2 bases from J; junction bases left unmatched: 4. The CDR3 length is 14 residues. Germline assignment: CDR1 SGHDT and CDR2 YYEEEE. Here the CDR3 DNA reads TGTGCCAGCAGCCAGGGGACAGTCACAGATACGCAGTATTTT. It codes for CASSQGTVTDTQYF.

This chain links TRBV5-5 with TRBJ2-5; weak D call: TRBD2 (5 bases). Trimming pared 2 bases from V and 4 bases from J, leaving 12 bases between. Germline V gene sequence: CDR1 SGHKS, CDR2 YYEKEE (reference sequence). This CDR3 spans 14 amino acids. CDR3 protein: CASSLDTGIETQYF. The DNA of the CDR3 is TGTGCCAGCAGCTTAGACACGGGGATAGAGACCCAGTACTTC.

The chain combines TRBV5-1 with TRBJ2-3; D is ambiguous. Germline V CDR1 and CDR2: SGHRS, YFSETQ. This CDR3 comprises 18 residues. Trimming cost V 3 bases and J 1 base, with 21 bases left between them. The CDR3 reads CASSSPGRGPGGTDTQYF. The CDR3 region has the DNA TGCGCCAGCAGCTCCCCCGGGCGTGGGCCAGGAGGCACAGATACGCAGTATTTT.

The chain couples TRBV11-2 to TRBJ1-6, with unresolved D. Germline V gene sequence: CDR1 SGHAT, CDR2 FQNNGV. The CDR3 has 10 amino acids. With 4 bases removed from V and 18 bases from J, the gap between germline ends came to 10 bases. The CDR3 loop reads CASSSVVPHF. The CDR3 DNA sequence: TGTGCCAGCAGCTCCGTTGTCCCCCACTTT.

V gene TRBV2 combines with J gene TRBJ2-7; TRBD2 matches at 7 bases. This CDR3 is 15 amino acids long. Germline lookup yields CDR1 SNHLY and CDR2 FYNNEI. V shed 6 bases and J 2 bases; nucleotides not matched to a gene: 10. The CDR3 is CASRPTPGRTYEQYF. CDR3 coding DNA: TGTGCCAGCAGACCTACGCCCGGGAGGACCTACGAGCAGTACTTC.

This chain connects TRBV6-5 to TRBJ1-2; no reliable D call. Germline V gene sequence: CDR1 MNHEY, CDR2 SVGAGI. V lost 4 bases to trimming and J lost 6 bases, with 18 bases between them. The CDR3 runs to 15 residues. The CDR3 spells CASSLDPMDLNGYTF. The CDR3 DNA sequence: TGTGCCAGCAGTTTGGATCCGATGGATCTCAATGGCTACACCTTC.

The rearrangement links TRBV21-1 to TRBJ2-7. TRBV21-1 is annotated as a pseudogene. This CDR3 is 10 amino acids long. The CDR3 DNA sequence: TGTGCCAGCGGGTTGGGTGAGCAGTACTTC. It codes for CASGLGEQYF.

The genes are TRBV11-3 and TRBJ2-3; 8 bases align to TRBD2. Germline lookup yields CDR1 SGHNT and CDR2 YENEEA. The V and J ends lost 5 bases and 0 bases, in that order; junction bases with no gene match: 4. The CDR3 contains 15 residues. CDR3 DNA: TGTGCCAGCAGCCCGGGAGGGCCGAGCACAGATACGCAGTATTTT. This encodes CASSPGGPSTDTQYF.

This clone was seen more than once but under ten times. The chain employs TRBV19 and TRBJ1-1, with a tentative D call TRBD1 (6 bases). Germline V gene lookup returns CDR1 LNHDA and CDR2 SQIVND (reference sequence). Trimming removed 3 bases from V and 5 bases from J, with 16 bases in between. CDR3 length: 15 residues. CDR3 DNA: TGTGCCAGTAGTATCGGGGGCGGATGGTGGACTGAAGCTTTCTTT. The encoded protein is CASSIGGGWWTEAFF.

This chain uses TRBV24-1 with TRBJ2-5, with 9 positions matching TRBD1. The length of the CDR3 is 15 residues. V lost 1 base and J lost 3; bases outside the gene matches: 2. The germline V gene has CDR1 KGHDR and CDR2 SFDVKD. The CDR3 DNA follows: TGTGCCACCAGTGATTTTGGACAGGGGAAAGAGACCCAGTACTTC. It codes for CATSDFGQGKETQYF.

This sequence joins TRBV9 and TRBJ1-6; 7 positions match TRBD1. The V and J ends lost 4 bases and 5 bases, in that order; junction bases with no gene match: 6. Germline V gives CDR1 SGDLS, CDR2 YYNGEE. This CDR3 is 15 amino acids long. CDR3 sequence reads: CASSLSGTDNSPLHF. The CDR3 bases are TGTGCCAGCAGCTTATCCGGGACAGATAATTCACCCCTCCACTTT.

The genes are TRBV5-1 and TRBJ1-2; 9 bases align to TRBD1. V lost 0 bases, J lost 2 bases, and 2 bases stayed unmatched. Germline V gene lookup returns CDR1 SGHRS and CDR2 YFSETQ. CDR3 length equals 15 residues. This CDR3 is CASSLAGTGNYGYTF. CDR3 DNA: TGCGCCAGCAGCTTGGCAGGGACAGGGAACTATGGCTACACCTTC.